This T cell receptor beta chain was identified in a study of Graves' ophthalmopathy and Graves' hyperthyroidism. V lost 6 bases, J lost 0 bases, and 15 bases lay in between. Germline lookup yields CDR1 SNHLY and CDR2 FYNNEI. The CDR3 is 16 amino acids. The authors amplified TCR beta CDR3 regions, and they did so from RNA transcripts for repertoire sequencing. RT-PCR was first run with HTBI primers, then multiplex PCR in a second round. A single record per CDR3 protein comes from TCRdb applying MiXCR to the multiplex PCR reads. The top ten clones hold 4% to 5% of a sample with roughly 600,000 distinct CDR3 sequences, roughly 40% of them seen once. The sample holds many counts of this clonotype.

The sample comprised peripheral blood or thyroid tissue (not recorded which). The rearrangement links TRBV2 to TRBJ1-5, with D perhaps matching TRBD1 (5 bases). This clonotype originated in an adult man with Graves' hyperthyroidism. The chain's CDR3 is CASRAPGGDSNQPQHF. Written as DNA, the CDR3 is TGTGCCAGCAGGGCCCCCGGGGGGGATAGCAATCAGCCCCAGCATTTT.